This T cell receptor (beta chain) was documented in a study of response to subunit inactivated influenza vaccine (dated by TCRdb to 2016 to 2019). Context from the whole study: To follow how T cells responded to a trivalent subunit inactivated influenza vaccine, the researchers relied on deep quantitative profiling of the T cell receptor repertoire. Points the paper makes about the study in general: The authors proposed that each seasonal influenza vaccination may bring in only a limited number of new T cells.

Concerning this clonotype: Its antigen is unknown. No base-level quality is on record; no much larger clone is a single base apart.

The protocol used for the library was RT-PCR. Sequencing was carried out with an Illumina HiSeq 2500. TCRdb took the public reads, trimmed them with fastp at Q25, ran MiXCR for clone calling and kept in-frame beta chains. Here each entry gathers all rows of one CDR3 protein and keeps the most common genes and DNA. The sample table shows 630,000 or so distinct CDR3 sequences, and around a sixth are seen once. Jointly, the top ten make up approximately 10% of the sample. The germline V gene encodes CDR1 LGHNA and CDR2 YSLEER. From the cysteine up to the phenylalanine, the CDR3 has a length of 15 residues. Only the CDR3 portion is preserved as DNA: 45 bases, with reading frame beginning at the first base. Trimming removed 0 bases from V and 5 bases from J, leaving 11 bases between the germline ends.

The sequences come from PBMCs from blood, collected 12 days after vaccination. Recombination linked TRBV4-3 to TRBJ2-1, with the D gene call left open. The source of this sequence is a man between 45 and 60 years old who received an inactivated influenza vaccine. Donor details come from another sample of the same person, matched by shared clones. Here is the DNA: TGCGCCAGCAGCCAAGATCAAGGGCGGCACAATGAGCAGTTCTTC. It encodes CASSQDQGRHNEQFF.